These T cell receptor beta chains were read from a single sample in a study of blood T cell repertoires in COVID-19. TCRdb's table, derived via immunoSEQ multiplex PCR, lists solely in-frame clones and lacks some. The repertoire consists of some 300,000 clones, with about 91% occurring once and the leading ten covering more than 6.5%. The sequencing sample was made of peripheral blood. These receptors were obtained from a woman aged 30 to 39 who had recovered from COVID-19. The CDR3 runs from the conserved cysteine through the conserved F or W. D genes are given only for firm matches. Some rows have no size entry. The others give once, few or many, or a class for an expanded clone.

>TRBV27|NA|TRBJ2-1|NA
TGTGCCAGCAGTCTTTGGCTAGCTCCCTACAATGAGCAGTTCTTC
CASSLWLAPYNEQFF
>TRBV6-6|NA|TRBJ2-7|TRBD2
TGTGCCAGCAGTGCCGGGACTAGCGGGAGCTACGAGCAGTACTTC
CASSAGTSGSYEQYF
>TRBV5-1|NA|TRBJ1-6|NA
TGCGCCAGCAGCTTGGCCCGGGAGGGTTCACCCCTCCACTTT
CASSLAREGSPLHF
>TRBV19|NA|TRBJ1-1|NA
TGTGCCAGTAGTATAAGCAACACTGAAGCTTTCTTT
CASSISNTEAFF
>TRBV6-6|once|TRBJ1-1|TRBD1
TGTGCCAGCAGCTCCGGACAGGGGGCCACGGCTTTCTTT
CASSSGQGATAFF
>TRBV6-4|few|TRBJ2-1|TRBD2
TGTGCCAGCAGTGACGTTGCTAGACGGGGGGCCTACAATGAGCAGTTCTTC
CASSDVARRGAYNEQFF
>TRBV5-4|NA|TRBJ1-2|TRBD1
TGTGCCAGCAGCTCCCCGCGGGACAGGGGCGATGGCTACACCTTC
CASSSPRDRGDGYTF
>TRBV11-2|NA|TRBJ2-5|NA
TGTGCCAGCAGCTTAGATCCTCAAGAGACCCAGTACTTC
CASSLDPQETQYF
>TRBV11-1|NA|TRBJ2-3|TRBD1
TGTGCCAGCAGTTCTCAGGGGGCGAGGAGCACAGATACGCAGTATTTT
CASSSQGARSTDTQYF
>TRBV5-6|NA|TRBJ2-6|TRBD1
TGTGCCAGCAGCTGGTTACCCGGGACAGGGGGTTCTGGGGCCAACGTCCTGACTTTC
CASSWLPGTGGSGANVLTF
>TRBV6-2/TRBV6-3|NA|TRBJ1-1|TRBD1
TGTGCCAGCAGTCGGACAGGGGCCCCCACTGAAGCTTTCTTT
CASSRTGAPTEAFF
>TRBV3-1/TRBV3-2|once|TRBJ1-5|NA
TGTGCCAGCAGCCCCGGACAGCCCAATCAGCCCCAGCATTTT
CASSPGQPNQPQHF
>TRBV4-3|NA|TRBJ1-2|TRBD1
TGCGCCAGCAGCCACCAGACAGGGCTGAGCCGTGGCTACACCTTC
CASSHQTGLSRGYTF
>TRBV30|NA|TRBJ1-2|NA
TGTGCCTGGAGTGTACTGAGAAACTATGGCTACACCTTC
CAWSVLRNYGYTF
>TRBV7-2|NA|TRBJ2-7|NA
TGTGCCAGCAGCTTAGACCTAGGGGGAAGGGACGAGCAGTACTTC
CASSLDLGGRDEQYF
>TRBV6-6|once|TRBJ1-5|TRBD1
TGTGCCAGCAGTTCCCGGACAGGGGGCGGGAATCAGCCCCAGCATTTT
CASSSRTGGGNQPQHF
>TRBV5-4|NA|TRBJ2-7|TRBD1
TGTGCCAGCAGCCATGGACAGGGGTCCTTCTACGAGCAGTACTTC
CASSHGQGSFYEQYF
>TRBV7-2|NA|TRBJ2-2|NA
TGTGCCAGCAGCTTAAGGGAGAAGCGGCTGTTTTTT
CASSLREKRLFF
>TRBV30|few|TRBJ1-2|NA
TGTGCCTGGGCCAGAGGGTCCGTCGGCTATGGCTACACCTTC
CAWARGSVGYGYTF
>TRBV11-3|few|TRBJ2-1|TRBD2
TGTGCCAGCAGCCCCTATTCGGGGGGCAATGAGCAGTTCTTC
CASSPYSGGNEQFF
>TRBV6-5|NA|TRBJ2-5|TRBD1
TGTGCCAGCAAGGACAGGGGGGGCGGCCAAGAGACCCAGTACTTC
CASKDRGGGQETQYF
>TRBV30|NA|TRBJ2-7|NA
TGTGCCTGGAGTGTACCCGACAGGTACGAGCAGTACTTC
CAWSVPDRYEQYF
>TRBV5-6|NA|TRBJ1-2|NA
TGTGCCAGCAGCTTGGTGGGACAACTAAACAACTATGGCTACACCTTC
CASSLVGQLNNYGYTF
>TRBV28|NA|TRBJ2-1|TRBD1
TGTGCCAGCAGTACCACGACAGGGAGCTCCTACAATGAGCAGTTCTTC
CASSTTTGSSYNEQFF
>TRBV7-9|NA|TRBJ2-5|NA
TGTGCCAGCAGCTTCTCCTTTGGGGAGGAGACCCAGTACTTC
CASSFSFGEETQYF
>TRBV25-1|NA|TRBJ1-1|TRBD1
TGTGCCAGCAGTGAATTTCAGGGGGGAAGTACTGAAGCTTTCTTT
CASSEFQGGSTEAFF
>TRBV28|NA|TRBJ1-5|NA
TGTGCCAGCAGATCCGAGGCCAGTACTTTTCGACCCCAGCATTTT
CASRSEASTFRPQHF
>TRBV5-1|NA|TRBJ2-3|TRBD2
TGCGCCAGCAGCCAAGGGACTAGCGGGGTCACAGATACGCAGTATTTT
CASSQGTSGVTDTQYF
>TRBV6-1|NA|TRBJ1-3|NA
TGTGCCAGCAGTGAAATTTTAGGTGGGCAGGGGTGGAACACCATATATTTT
CASSEILGGQGWNTIYF
>TRBV2|NA|TRBJ1-1|NA
TGTGCCAGCAGTGTACTCATGAACACTGAAGCTTTCTTT
CASSVLMNTEAFF
>TRBV29-1|NA|TRBJ1-2|TRBD1
TGCAGCGTTGGACAGGGCGACTATGGCTACACCTTC
CSVGQGDYGYTF
>TRBV9|NA|TRBJ2-7|TRBD2
TGTGCCAGCAGCGTCGGTCTAGCGGAGCGCGAGCAGTACTTC
CASSVGLAEREQYF
>TRBV3-1/TRBV3-2|NA|TRBJ1-2|TRBD1
TGTGCCAGCAGCCTCAGGGGGTTTGGCTACACCTTC
CASSLRGFGYTF